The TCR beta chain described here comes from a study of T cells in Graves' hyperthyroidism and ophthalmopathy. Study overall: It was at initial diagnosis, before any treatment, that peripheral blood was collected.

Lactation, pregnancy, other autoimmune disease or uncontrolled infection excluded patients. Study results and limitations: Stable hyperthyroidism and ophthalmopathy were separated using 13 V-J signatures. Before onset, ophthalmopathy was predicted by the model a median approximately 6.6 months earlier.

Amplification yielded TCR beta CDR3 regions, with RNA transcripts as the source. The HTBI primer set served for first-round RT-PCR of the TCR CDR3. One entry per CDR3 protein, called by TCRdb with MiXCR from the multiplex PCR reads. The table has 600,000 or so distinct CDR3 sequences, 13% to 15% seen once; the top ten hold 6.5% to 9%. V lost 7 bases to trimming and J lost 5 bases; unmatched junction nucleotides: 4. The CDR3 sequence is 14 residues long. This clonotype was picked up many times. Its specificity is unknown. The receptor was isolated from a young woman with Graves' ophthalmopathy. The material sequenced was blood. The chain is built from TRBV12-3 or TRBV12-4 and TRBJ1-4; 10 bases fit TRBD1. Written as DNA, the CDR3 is TGTGCCAGCACCCTGGGACAGGGGAATGAAAAACTGTTTTTT. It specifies CASTLGQGNEKLFF.